The 10 T cell receptor beta chains presented below share a single source sample, sequenced in a study of beta chain features in type 1 diabetes. These receptors' targets are unknown. Findings and caveats of the study: Shortening that was moderate but significant affected the TCRB CDR3s of Type 1 diabetes patients in all four CD4+ subsets.

The sequenced template was cDNA made from the entire isolated RNA. Profiled with immunoSEQ multiplex PCR; TCRdb holds only in-frame clones, not every one. The top ten clones hold less than 0.025% of a sample with about 700,000 clones, over 10% of them seen once. The specimen was naive CD4+ T cells from blood. The receptors stem from a man aged 18 to 30 with type 1 diabetes.

V is TRBV13 and J is TRBJ1-6; no firm D call. The germline gives CDR1 PRHDT, CDR2 FYEKMQ (reference sequence). This CDR3 region has 15 residues. The V end was cut by 5 bases, the J end by 8 bases, with 16 bases between. DNA for the CDR3: TGTGCCAGCAGCCACCGATATGGGCCCCATTCACCCCTCCACTTT. This encodes CASSHRYGPHSPLHF.

This chain joins TRBV25-1 and TRBJ2-7; TRBD1 might be the D (6 bases). Germline CDR1 is MGHDK and CDR2 is SYGVNS. CDR3 length: 14 residues. V lost 6 bases and J 1 base, leaving 13 bases between the germline ends. CDR3 sequence: CASSKDRTSYEQYF. DNA for the CDR3: TGTGCCAGCAGCAAGGACAGAACTTCCTACGAGCAGTACTTC.

This clone was detected only a few times. This rearrangement joins TRBV19 to TRBJ2-1, with a weak D call TRBD2 (5 bases). The CDR3 totals 15 residues. CDR1 is LNHDA, CDR2 SQIVND, per germline (reference sequence). Trimming took off 3 bases at V and 7 bases at J, with 16 bases between the two ends. Written as DNA, the CDR3 is TGTGCCAGTAGTATGATCGGGGTCCCTAGAAATGAGCAGTTCTTC. This codes for CASSMIGVPRNEQFF. Full variable domain (outside the CDR3, taken from reference TRBV19 and TRBJ2-1): DGGITQSPKYLFRKEGQNVTLSCEQNLNHDAMYWYRQDPGQGLRLIYYSQIVNDFQKGDIAEGYSVSREKKESFPLTVTSAQKNPTAFYLCASSMIGVPRNEQFFGPGTRLTVL.

The chain combines TRBV10-3 with TRBJ2-1, with a tentative D call TRBD2 (6 bases). This CDR3 region has 13 residues. The V gene lost 4 bases and the J gene lost 8 bases, with 12 bases spanning the gap. CDR1 ENHRY and CDR2 SYGVKD come from the germline V gene. CDR3 DNA: TGTGCCATCAGTGGAGGACTAACCGATGAGCAGTTCTTC. As protein: CAISGGLTDEQFF.

This chain links TRBV20-1 with TRBJ2-6; no clear D gene. Per germline, CDR1 DFQATT and CDR2 SNEGSKA (reference sequence). V was pared by 1 base and J by 5 bases, with 0 bases between. The CDR3 spans 11 residues. The CDR3 nucleotides are TGCAGTGCTAGAGGGGCCAACGTCCTGACTTTC. It translates to CSARGANVLTF.

This clone showed up just a few times. This chain connects TRBV29-1 to TRBJ1-1, with TRBD1 matching over 9 bases. The CDR3 extends over 12 amino acids. Looked up from germline, CDR1 is SQVTM and CDR2 is ANQGSEA. V lost 5 bases, J lost 3 bases, and 1 base stayed unmatched. The CDR3 protein is CSVWDRDTEAFF. In nucleotides, the CDR3 is TGCAGCGTTTGGGACAGGGACACTGAAGCTTTCTTT. The variable domain in full, with the rest retrieved from reference TRBV29-1 and TRBJ1-1, is SAVISQKPSRDICQRGTSLTIQCQVDSQVTMMFWYRQQPGQSLTLIATANQGSEATYESGFVIDKFPISRPNLTFSTLTVSNMSPEDSSIYLCSVWDRDTEAFFGQGTRLTVV.

This clone was seen a few times. The rearrangement links TRBV30 to TRBJ1-6, with D hard to call. V was clipped by 3 bases and J by 4 bases, with 13 bases between them. CDR3 length equals 15 residues. Germline loops: CDR1 GTSNPN, CDR2 SVGIG (reference sequence). For the CDR3, the DNA is TGTGCCTGGAGAATGGAGGCGGAGTATAATTCACCCCTCCACTTT. Amino acid sequence: CAWRMEAEYNSPLHF.

This clone was found a few times. The J gene is TRBJ2-7, the V gene TRBV10-3; TRBD2 matches at 8 bases. The CDR3 totals 14 residues. V lost 6 bases to trimming and J lost 2 bases; unmatched junction nucleotides: 6. From germline, CDR1 is ENHRY and CDR2 SYGVKD. CDR3 loop: CAISVSGDTYEQYF. The CDR3 region has the DNA TGTGCCATCAGCGTTAGCGGGGATACCTACGAGCAGTACTTC.

The genes are TRBV6-5 and TRBJ1-1; unclear D gene. V lost 5 bases, J lost 1 base, and 8 bases lay in between. The CDR3 totals 13 residues. From germline, CDR1 is MNHEY and CDR2 SVGAGI. The CDR3 here is CASSAIRNTEAFF. The CDR3 DNA reads TGTGCCAGCAGTGCCATAAGGAACACTGAAGCTTTCTTT.

This sequence joins TRBV4-1 and TRBJ1-1, with a tentative D call TRBD1 (5 bases). The germline gives CDR1 MGHRA, CDR2 YSYEKL. The ends were cut back, 0 bases at V and 5 bases at J, with 16 bases in the middle. This CDR3 comprises 16 residues. CDR3 sequence (DNA): TGCGCCAGCAGCCAAGATGAGGGGTATGGGGGGACTGAAGCTTTCTTT. This translates into CASSQDEGYGGTEAFF.